This record looks at one T cell receptor beta chain sequence and its context. Its antigen remains unidentified. Base qualities were left out, and no much larger clone turns up one base away. A single peripheral blood draw of around 0.11 L on average was collected from each donor into heparinised tubes. A BD FACSAria II was used to sort naive, central memory, regulatory and stem cell-like memory CD4+ T cells with a panel that included CD45RO, CCR7, CD25, CD127, CD95 and CD27. Every sorted population had a purity above 98%. PBMCs were separated immediately by Lymphoprep density gradient centrifugation and were stained directly, without being cultured. To minimize batch effects, samples were stained and sorted in pairs, one healthy donor with one patient per experiment. The data stem from a study of beta chain features in type 1 diabetes (dated by TCRdb to 2016 to 2019). For the wider study: Mean age, gender distribution, total cell number and subset yield did not differ between patients and healthy donors. Across all samples, approximately 98,000,000 sorted cells were examined, and cell number per subset correlated strongly with RNA yield. In the study, recently diagnosed type 1 diabetes patients and matched healthy donors were compared on the TCRB repertoires of their sorted circulating CD4+ T cell subsets. Naive and central memory subsets were obtained from all 28 donors, but regulatory and stem cell-like memory subsets were isolated from only 8 patients and about 8 healthy donors.

Relative to germline, V is missing 5 bases and J is missing 5 bases, with 4 bases of the junction outside any gene match. From the cysteine through the phenylalanine, the CDR3 covers 13 amino acids. The DNA shown is the 39-base CDR3, in frame from base 1. CDR1 and CDR2 are drawn from the germline V gene (reference sequence): LNHDA, SQIVND. Broad study findings and their caveats: Because the HLA sub-analyses included only small numbers of individuals, any influence of HLA type on TCRB rearrangement was left unresolved. Patients with type 1 diabetes made fewer insertions and deleted more nucleotides at VDJ recombination sites, implying thymic rearrangement abnormalities. Because cDNA was sequenced instead of genomic DNA, activated cells with high expression could be over-represented, although the groups did not differ in activation or CD3 levels. PCR may preferentially amplify shorter templates, but because patient and control samples were amplified and corrected together, any resulting skew would affect both groups equally. Naive, central memory and regulatory TCRB repertoires appeared more similar among patients than among healthy donors. A moderate but significant shortening of TCRB CDR3 length was observed in type 1 diabetes patients in all four CD4+ subsets.

The entire amount of isolated RNA was reverse transcribed using the High Capacity cDNA Reverse Transcription Kit, so the sequenced TCRB transcripts were expressed ones. Survey-depth immunoSEQ sequencing was performed on stem cell-like memory T cell samples, with an average of about 1.01 million total reads per sample. Sorted cells were lysed in RLT buffer and RNA was extracted with DNase-treated RNeasy Micro or Mini kits, depending on cell number. To prevent cross-contamination, every cell subset was processed on its own, while patient and healthy donor samples were processed together. TCRB sequences were amplified from cDNA with the immunoSEQ multiplex PCR, producing 87-bp fragments spanning the CDR3 region. Amplicons were sequenced on the Illumina HiSeq platform. In the original analysis: PCR bias was computationally corrected using synthetic template baselines, reads within Hamming distance 2 were collapsed, and singletons that could not be merged were discarded. By aligning reads against IMGT, V, D and J genes, CDR3 length, and insertions or deletions at six rearrangement sites were assigned. Within each subset, clonotype counts were normalized to sorted cell number, after which true diversity and Gini coefficients were computed with the tcR R package. The overlap coefficient, calculated on TCRB nucleotide sequences, was used to quantify repertoire sharing. Sourced from immuneACCESS, this table was stored by TCRdb with only in-frame sequences that have V and J called. A share of the clones is absent; for the studies checked, an unresolved V gene accounts for under half, and the remainder has no known explanation. That table is the source of V, J and clone size, and D and trimming were worked out from the DNA. Present in this sample are approximately 40,000 clones, roughly 50% of which were seen just once. The ten top clones hold about 0.24% of the sample.

Sequencing was performed on stem cell memory CD4+ T cells from blood. Taken with the paper, the label for cell subset or site translates to: stem cell-like memory CD4+ T cells. The chain was built from TRBV19 and TRBJ2-7, and 9 bases in between align with TRBD1. This TCR came from a woman aged 30 to 39 in good health. CDR3 reads: CASSSGDRDEQYF. The DNA sequence reads TGTGCCAGTAGTTCTGGGGACAGGGACGAGCAGTACTTC.